The rows below give T cell receptor beta chains drawn from one sample of a study of shared clonotypes between healthy human individuals. Clones were read by immunoSEQ multiplex PCR, and TCRdb kept only the in-frame ones, dropping some. The sample consists of about 2.4 million clones, more than 90% of them appearing once. Sequencing input: naive CD4+ T cells sorted from blood. The receptors originated from a man aged 18 to 35 in good health. Both conserved end residues are part of each CDR3. Each record gives: clone size, V gene, J gene, D gene, CDR3 protein, CDR3 DNA. The D gene is left open where the match is weak. Only some rows state a clone size, as once, few, many or a class for expanded clones.

size: NA; V: TRBV27; J: TRBJ1-1; D: TRBD1; CDR3: CASSWTGGMFGAFF; DNA: TGTGCCAGCAGTTGGACAGGGGGAATGTTTGGAGCTTTCTTT
size: once; V: TRBV6-5; J: TRBJ2-5; D: NA; CDR3: CASRVGGRETQYF; DNA: TGTGCCAGCAGGGTGGGGGGCAGAGAGACCCAGTACTTC
size: NA; V: TRBV4-1; J: TRBJ2-7; D: NA; CDR3: CASSQTDSYEQYF; DNA: TGCGCCAGCAGCCAGACCGACAGCTACGAGCAGTACTTC
size: few; V: TRBV29-1; J: TRBJ1-1; D: TRBD1; CDR3: CSVESRGRPEAFF; DNA: TGCAGCGTTGAGAGCAGGGGGCGACCTGAAGCTTTCTTT
size: NA; V: TRBV7-9; J: TRBJ2-5; D: TRBD1; CDR3: CASSLSRDSLERETQYF; DNA: TGTGCCAGCAGCTTGAGCCGGGACAGCCTGGAGAGGGAGACCCAGTACTTC
size: NA; V: TRBV9; J: TRBJ1-1; D: NA; CDR3: CASSVDERMNTEAFF; DNA: TGTGCCAGCAGCGTAGATGAGAGAATGAACACTGAAGCTTTCTTT
size: NA; V: TRBV21-1; J: TRBJ2-1; D: NA; CDR3: CASSPQGTSGRDSSYNEQFF; DNA: TGTGCCAGCAGCCCGCAAGGGACTAGCGGGAGGGATAGCTCCTACAATGAGCAGTTCTTC
size: NA; V: TRBV14; J: TRBJ1-1; D: NA; CDR3: CASSQDLRGPAFF; DNA: TGTGCCAGCAGCCAGGACCTCCGCGGGCCAGCTTTCTTT
size: NA; V: TRBV28; J: TRBJ1-5; D: TRBD1; CDR3: CASSSSDRVGFQPQHF; DNA: TGTGCCAGCAGTTCGTCGGACAGGGTAGGCTTTCAGCCCCAGCATTTT
size: NA; V: TRBV18; J: TRBJ2-1; D: TRBD2; CDR3: CASSPPRTSGSYNEQFF; DNA: TGTGCCAGCTCACCACCTAGGACTAGCGGGTCCTACAATGAGCAGTTCTTC
size: once; V: TRBV6-5; J: TRBJ2-2; D: NA; CDR3: CASRRASAAGELFF; DNA: TGTGCCAGCAGGCGAGCTAGCGCCGCCGGGGAGCTGTTTTTT
size: NA; V: TRBV27; J: TRBJ1-5; D: NA; CDR3: CASSPWYSNQPQHF; DNA: TGTGCCAGCAGTCCTTGGTATAGCAATCAGCCCCAGCATTTT
size: NA; V: TRBV4-1; J: TRBJ2-5; D: NA; CDR3: CASSLSSLGAEQETQYF; DNA: TGCGCCAGCAGCCTCTCCTCCCTAGGAGCAGAACAAGAGACCCAGTACTTC
size: NA; V: TRBV29-1; J: TRBJ2-3; D: NA; CDR3: CSVVAPEADTQYF; DNA: TGCAGCGTTGTGGCGCCGGAGGCAGATACGCAGTATTTT
size: NA; V: TRBV6-1; J: TRBJ1-1; D: NA; CDR3: CASSWGINTEAFF; DNA: TGTGCCAGCAGTTGGGGGATAAACACTGAAGCTTTCTTT
size: NA; V: TRBV9; J: TRBJ1-2; D: NA; CDR3: CASSSRFYGYTF; DNA: TGTGCCAGCAGCTCCAGGTTCTATGGCTACACCTTC
size: NA; V: TRBV10-1; J: TRBJ2-3; D: NA; CDR3: CASSGKALGSTDTQYF; DNA: TGCGCCAGCAGTGGCAAAGCACTAGGGAGCACAGATACGCAGTATTTT
size: NA; V: TRBV18; J: TRBJ2-7; D: TRBD2; CDR3: CASSPPGSGRAYEQYF; DNA: TGTGCCAGCTCACCACCCGGGAGCGGGAGGGCCTACGAGCAGTACTTC
size: NA; V: TRBV7-2; J: TRBJ2-2; D: NA; CDR3: CASGKNTGELFF; DNA: TGTGCCAGCGGAAAGAACACCGGGGAGCTGTTTTTT
size: NA; V: TRBV27; J: TRBJ1-2; D: NA; CDR3: CASSLPVGAYGYTF; DNA: TGTGCCAGCAGTCTCCCCGTGGGCGCCTATGGCTACACCTTC
size: NA; V: TRBV7-2; J: TRBJ1-2; D: TRBD1; CDR3: CASGDRDLYGYTF; DNA: TGTGCCAGCGGAGACAGGGACCTATATGGCTACACCTTC
size: NA; V: TRBV19; J: TRBJ1-5; D: NA; CDR3: CASSIEGTGPNQPQHF; DNA: TGTGCCAGTAGTATAGAGGGCACAGGCCCTAATCAGCCCCAGCATTTT
size: NA; V: TRBV11-3; J: TRBJ2-5; D: TRBD2; CDR3: CASSSGLAGQETQYF; DNA: TGTGCCAGCAGCTCCGGACTAGCGGGGCAAGAGACCCAGTACTTC
size: once; V: TRBV5-8; J: TRBJ2-2; D: NA; CDR3: CASTPTGWSVRELFF; DNA: TGTGCCAGCACCCCGACTGGGTGGAGCGTGAGGGAGCTGTTTTTT
size: NA; V: TRBV11-2; J: TRBJ1-2; D: NA; CDR3: CASSRRDGVYEGYTF; DNA: TGTGCCAGCAGCCGCCGGGACGGAGTCTATGAAGGCTACACCTTC
size: once; V: TRBV5-1; J: TRBJ2-6; D: TRBD1; CDR3: CASSLATGGAFGANVLTF; DNA: TGCGCCAGCAGCTTGGCCACAGGGGGCGCTTTTGGGGCCAACGTCCTGACTTTC
size: NA; V: TRBV19; J: TRBJ2-2; D: TRBD1; CDR3: CASSRDRNTGELFF; DNA: TGTGCCAGTAGTAGGGACAGAAACACCGGGGAGCTGTTTTTT
size: NA; V: TRBV30; J: TRBJ1-5; D: NA; CDR3: CAWSVPGNSNQPQHF; DNA: TGTGCCTGGAGTGTACCCGGGAATAGCAATCAGCCCCAGCATTTT
size: NA; V: TRBV5-1; J: TRBJ2-3; D: NA; CDR3: CASSHGRGALTDTQYF; DNA: TGCGCCAGCAGCCACGGCCGGGGGGCACTCACAGATACGCAGTATTTT
size: NA; V: TRBV6-5; J: TRBJ1-1; D: NA; CDR3: CASSSSPNTEAFF; DNA: TGTGCCAGCAGTTCTTCACCGAACACTGAAGCTTTCTTT
size: once; V: TRBV5-1; J: TRBJ2-7; D: NA; CDR3: CASSLERQTYEQYF; DNA: TGCGCCAGCAGCTTGGAACGACAGACCTACGAGCAGTACTTC
size: once; V: TRBV9; J: TRBJ2-3; D: NA; CDR3: CASSVGQGSDTQYF; DNA: TGTGCCAGCAGCGTAGGGCAGGGCTCAGATACGCAGTATTTT
size: once; V: TRBV5-6; J: TRBJ2-7; D: NA; CDR3: CASSTGVVFASHQQYF; DNA: TGTGCCAGCAGCACGGGGGTCGTTTTTGCTAGTCACCAGCAGTACTTC
size: once; V: TRBV12-5; J: TRBJ2-7; D: TRBD1; CDR3: CASGLVPGGTGHTPYEQYF; DNA: TGTGCTAGTGGTTTGGTACCCGGCGGGACAGGCCATACCCCCTACGAGCAGTACTTC
size: NA; V: TRBV5-4; J: TRBJ2-5; D: TRBD1; CDR3: CASSVNPGQKKTQYF; DNA: TGTGCCAGCAGCGTTAATCCGGGACAGAAGAAGACCCAGTACTTC
size: NA; V: TRBV11-3; J: TRBJ2-2; D: NA; CDR3: CASSSWSGENTGELFF; DNA: TGTGCCAGCAGCTCGTGGAGCGGAGAAAACACCGGGGAGCTGTTTTTT
size: NA; V: TRBV5-1; J: TRBJ2-2; D: NA; CDR3: CASSGGVLNTGELFF; DNA: TGCGCCAGCAGCGGCGGGGTTCTTAACACCGGGGAGCTGTTTTTT
size: few; V: TRBV5-1; J: TRBJ2-3; D: NA; CDR3: CASSSFQGSTDTQYF; DNA: TGCGCCAGCAGCTCCTTCCAGGGGAGCACAGATACGCAGTATTTT
size: NA; V: TRBV30; J: TRBJ2-5; D: NA; CDR3: CACSWQVGETQYF; DNA: TGTGCCTGTTCCTGGCAGGTTGGGGAGACCCAGTACTTC
size: NA; V: TRBV11-2; J: TRBJ2-7; D: NA; CDR3: CASSLVPRTNYEQYF; DNA: TGTGCCAGCAGCTTAGTTCCGCGGACCAACTACGAGCAGTACTTC
size: NA; V: TRBV10-3; J: TRBJ2-5; D: TRBD2; CDR3: CAISESRREAGETQYF; DNA: TGTGCCATCAGTGAGTCACGGCGGGAGGCGGGAGAGACCCAGTACTTC
size: NA; V: TRBV7-9; J: TRBJ2-5; D: TRBD2; CDR3: CASSWGTSGNEETQYF; DNA: TGTGCCAGCAGCTGGGGGACTAGCGGAAACGAAGAGACCCAGTACTTC
size: once; V: TRBV5-1; J: TRBJ1-2; D: NA; CDR3: CASSLEGRVENGYTF; DNA: TGCGCCAGCAGCTTGGAGGGCAGGGTGGAAAATGGCTACACCTTC
size: NA; V: TRBV28; J: TRBJ2-1; D: NA; CDR3: CASSLTPRGNRGGSYNEQFF; DNA: TGTGCCAGCAGTCTCACCCCGAGGGGGAACCGCGGGGGCTCCTACAATGAGCAGTTCTTC
size: NA; V: TRBV18; J: TRBJ2-1; D: NA; CDR3: CASSQVTGSYNEQFF; DNA: TGTGCCAGCTCACAGGTGACAGGCTCCTACAATGAGCAGTTCTTC